This record looks at one TCR beta chain sequence and its context. The data were taken from a study of CD8 T cells in Susac syndrome. This CDR3 region has 14 residues. Trimming stripped 1 base from V and 4 bases from J, with 8 bases between. Germline V gene data show CDR1 as SGDLS and CDR2 as YYNGEE. Negative isolation was used for CD8+ and CD4+ T cells, and FACS enrichment was applied to TEMRA cells. Reverse transcription of roughly 0.5 to 1 ug RNA used random hexamers. The amplification used immunoSEQ multiplex PCR on TCR beta CDR3; it spanned 54 Vbeta and 13 Jbeta. TCRdb recomputed calls from the immunoSEQ multiplex PCR reads with MiXCR, one row per CDR3 protein. The sample lists 180,000 or so distinct CDR3 sequences; more than 90% were seen once.

Material for sequencing was CD4+ T cells from PBMCs. The chain is built from TRBV9 and TRBJ2-2; tentatively, D is TRBD1 (6 bases). The sequence was obtained from a human donor with multiple sclerosis. The CDR3, as DNA: TGTGCCAGCAGCGTACCAGGGGTCACCGGGGAGCTGTTTTTT. Protein: CASSVPGVTGELFF.